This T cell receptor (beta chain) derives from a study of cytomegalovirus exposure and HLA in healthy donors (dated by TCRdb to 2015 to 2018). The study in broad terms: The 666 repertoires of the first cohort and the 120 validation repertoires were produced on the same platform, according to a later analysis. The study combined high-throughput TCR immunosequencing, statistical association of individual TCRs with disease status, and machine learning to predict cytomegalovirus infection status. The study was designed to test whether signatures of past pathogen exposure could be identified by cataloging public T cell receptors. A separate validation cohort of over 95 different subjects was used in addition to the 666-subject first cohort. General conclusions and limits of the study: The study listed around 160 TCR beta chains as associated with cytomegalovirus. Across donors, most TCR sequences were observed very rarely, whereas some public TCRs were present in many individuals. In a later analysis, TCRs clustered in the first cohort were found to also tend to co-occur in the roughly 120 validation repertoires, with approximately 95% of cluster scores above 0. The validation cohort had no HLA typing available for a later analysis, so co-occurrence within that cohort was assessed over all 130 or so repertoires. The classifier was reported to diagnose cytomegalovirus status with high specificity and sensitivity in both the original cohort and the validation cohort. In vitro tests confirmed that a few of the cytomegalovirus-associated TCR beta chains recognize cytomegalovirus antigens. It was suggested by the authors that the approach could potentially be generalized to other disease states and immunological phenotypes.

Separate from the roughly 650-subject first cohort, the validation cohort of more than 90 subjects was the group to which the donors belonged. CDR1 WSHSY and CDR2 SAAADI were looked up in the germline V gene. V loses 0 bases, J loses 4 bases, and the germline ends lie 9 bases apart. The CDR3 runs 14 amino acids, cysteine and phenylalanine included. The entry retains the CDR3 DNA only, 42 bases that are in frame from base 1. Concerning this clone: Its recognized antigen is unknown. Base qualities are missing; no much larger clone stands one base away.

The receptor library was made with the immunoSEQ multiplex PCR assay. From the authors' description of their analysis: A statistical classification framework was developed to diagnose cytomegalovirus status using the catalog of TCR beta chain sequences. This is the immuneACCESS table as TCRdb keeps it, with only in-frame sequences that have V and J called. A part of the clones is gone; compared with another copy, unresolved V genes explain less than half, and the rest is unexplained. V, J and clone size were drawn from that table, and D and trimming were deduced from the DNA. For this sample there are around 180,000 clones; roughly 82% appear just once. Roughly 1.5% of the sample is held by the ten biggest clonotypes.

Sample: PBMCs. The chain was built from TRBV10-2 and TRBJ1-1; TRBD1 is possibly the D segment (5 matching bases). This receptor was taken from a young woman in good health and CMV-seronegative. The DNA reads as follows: TGCGCCAGCAGTGAGTCGTCCAGGGTCACTGAAGCTTTCTTT. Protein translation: CASSESSRVTEAFF.